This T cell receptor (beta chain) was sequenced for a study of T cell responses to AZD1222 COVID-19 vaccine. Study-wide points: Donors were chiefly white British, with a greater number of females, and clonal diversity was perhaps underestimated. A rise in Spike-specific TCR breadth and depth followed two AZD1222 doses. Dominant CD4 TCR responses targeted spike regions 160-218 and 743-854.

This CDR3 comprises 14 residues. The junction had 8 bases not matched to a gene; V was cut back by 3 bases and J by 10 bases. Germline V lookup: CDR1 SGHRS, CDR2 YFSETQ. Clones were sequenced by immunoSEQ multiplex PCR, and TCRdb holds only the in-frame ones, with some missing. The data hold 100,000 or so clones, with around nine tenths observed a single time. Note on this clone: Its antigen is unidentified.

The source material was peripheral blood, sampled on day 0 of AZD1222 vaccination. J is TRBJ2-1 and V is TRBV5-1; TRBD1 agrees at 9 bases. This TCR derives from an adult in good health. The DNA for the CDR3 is TGCGCCAGCAGCTCGGGGACAGGGTATGGGGAGCAGTTCTTC. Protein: CASSSGTGYGEQFF.